Here is one TCR beta chain with its context. Measured with immunoSEQ multiplex PCR; TCRdb has only the in-frame clones, and not every one. The sample carries a few hundred thousand clones, approximately 89% recorded once. Seattle-derived patients entered the study during active infection and were followed longitudinally. This sample was included in a study of blood T cell repertoires in COVID-19. Study summary: Sample material is recorded as cDNA or gDNA derived from T cells, B-cell-depleted T cells, or PBMCs.

Per the germline V gene, CDR1 is SGHKS and CDR2 is YYEKEE (reference sequence). This CDR3 is 15 amino acids long. V shed 0 bases and J shed 5 bases, with 14 bases lying between them. The sample taken for sequencing was peripheral blood. The chain uses TRBV5-5 and TRBJ1-1; D may be TRBD1 (5 bases). The TCR comes from a woman under 40 with COVID-19, enrolled during active disease. The CDR3 DNA follows: TGTGCCAGCAGCTTGGCCCCCCAGGGAAGTACTGAAGCTTTCTTT. As protein: CASSLAPQGSTEAFF.